This TCR beta chain is drawn from a study of CD8+CD57+ T cells in acquired aplastic anemia. Study summary: Quantities of DNA derived from sorted CD4+ and CD8+ cells averaged around 3.2 ug.

CD8+CD57+ cell expansion, shown by flow cytometry, had occurred in the patients selected for sequencing. Every patient was diagnosed with severe acquired aplastic anemia. About this clonotype: The antigen is unknown.

Trimming took 6 bases from V and 2 from J; bases not matched to a gene: 6. The CDR3 loop spans 15 amino acids. Germline assignment: CDR1 SGHNT and CDR2 YYREEE (reference sequence). The study profiled TCR beta VDJ and CDR3 using genomic DNA as template. MiXCR was run by TCRdb on the reads, yielding one entry per CDR3 protein. The data hold around 79,000 distinct CDR3 sequences, with roughly 72% observed a single time. Findings of the study overall: Overlapping CD8+ CDR3 repertoires of patients and controls contained around 31 shared sequences.

This receptor was taken from a human donor with aplastic anemia. The sequenced sample was sorted CD4+, CD8+, or CD8+CD57+ T cells (not recorded which) from PBMCs. The chain recombines TRBV5-4 with TRBJ2-7, with 12 bases identical to TRBD2. CDR3 sequence (DNA): TGTGCCAGCACCGACCGACTAGCGGGAGCCTACGAGCAGTACTTC. Translating gives CASTDRLAGAYEQYF.